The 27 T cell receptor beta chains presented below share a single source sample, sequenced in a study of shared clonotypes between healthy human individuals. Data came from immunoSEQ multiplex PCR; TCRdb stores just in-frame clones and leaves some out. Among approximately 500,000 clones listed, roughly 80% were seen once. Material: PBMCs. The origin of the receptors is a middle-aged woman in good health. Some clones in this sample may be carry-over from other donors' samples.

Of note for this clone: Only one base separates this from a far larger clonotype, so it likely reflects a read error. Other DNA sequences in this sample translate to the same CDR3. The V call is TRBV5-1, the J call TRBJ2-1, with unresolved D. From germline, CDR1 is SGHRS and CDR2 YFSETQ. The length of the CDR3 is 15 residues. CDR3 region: CASSLGEVSYNEQFF. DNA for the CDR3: TGCGCCAGCAGCCTTGGAGAGGTTTCCTACAATGAACAGTTCTTC.

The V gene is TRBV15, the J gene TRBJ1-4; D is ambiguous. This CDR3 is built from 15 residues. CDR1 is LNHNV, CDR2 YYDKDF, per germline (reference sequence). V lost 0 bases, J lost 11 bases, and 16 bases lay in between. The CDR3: CATSRDRQRLGKLFF. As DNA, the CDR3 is TGTGCCACCAGCAGAGATCGGCAGCGATTGGGCAAACTGTTTTTT.

This CDR3 reads CASSSNIARLQGTSGRYEQYF. In DNA, the CDR3 is TGTGCCAGCAGTTCGAATATCGCGAGGCTCCAAGGGACTAGCGGACGCTACGAGCAGTACTTC. The chain combines TRBV27 with TRBJ2-7; TRBD2 matches at 11 bases. The germline V gene has CDR1 MNHEY and CDR2 SMNVEV (reference sequence). The CDR3 is 21 amino acids. V dropped 4 bases and J dropped 3; count of bases not matched to a gene: 23.

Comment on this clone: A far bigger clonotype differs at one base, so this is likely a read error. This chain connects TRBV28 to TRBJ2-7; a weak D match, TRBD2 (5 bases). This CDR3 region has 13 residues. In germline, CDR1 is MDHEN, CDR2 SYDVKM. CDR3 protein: CASSLEGPYGQYF. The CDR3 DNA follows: TGTGCCAGCAGTTTAGAGGGTCCTTACGGGCAGTACTTC.

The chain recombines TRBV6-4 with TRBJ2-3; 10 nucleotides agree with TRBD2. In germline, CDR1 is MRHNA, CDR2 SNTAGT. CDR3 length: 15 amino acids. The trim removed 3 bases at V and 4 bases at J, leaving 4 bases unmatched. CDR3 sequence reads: CASSEKREGPDTQYF. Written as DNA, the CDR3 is TGTGCCAGCAGTGAAAAGCGGGAGGGCCCAGATACGCAGTATTTT.

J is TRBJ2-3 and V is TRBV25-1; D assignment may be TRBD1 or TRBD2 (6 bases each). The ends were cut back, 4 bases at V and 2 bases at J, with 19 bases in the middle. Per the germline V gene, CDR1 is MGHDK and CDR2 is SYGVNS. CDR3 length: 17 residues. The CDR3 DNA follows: TGTGCCAGCAGTGTATCCGTAAGGGGGGAGCCCACAGATACGCAGTATTTT. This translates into CASSVSVRGEPTDTQYF. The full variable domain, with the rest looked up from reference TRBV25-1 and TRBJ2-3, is EADIYQTPRYLVIGTGKKITLECSQTMGHDKMYWYQQDPGMELHLIHYSYGVNSTEKGDLSSESTVSRIRTEHFPLTLESARPSHTSQYLCASSVSVRGEPTDTQYFGPGTRLTVL.

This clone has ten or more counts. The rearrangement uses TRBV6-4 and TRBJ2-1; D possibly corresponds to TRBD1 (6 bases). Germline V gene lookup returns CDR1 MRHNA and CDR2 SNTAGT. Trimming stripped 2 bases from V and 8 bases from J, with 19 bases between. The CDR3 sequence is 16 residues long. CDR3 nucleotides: TGTGCCAGCAGTGACGCTCAGGGGACCCCCAGCGATGAGCAGTTCTTC. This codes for CASSDAQGTPSDEQFF.

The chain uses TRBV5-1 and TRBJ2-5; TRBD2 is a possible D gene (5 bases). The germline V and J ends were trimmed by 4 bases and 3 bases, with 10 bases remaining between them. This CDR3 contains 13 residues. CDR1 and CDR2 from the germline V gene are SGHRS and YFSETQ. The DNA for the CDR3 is TGCGCCAGCAGCGCCAGCGGTAAAGAGACCCAGTACTTC. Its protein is CASSASGKETQYF. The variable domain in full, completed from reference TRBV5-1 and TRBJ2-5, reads KAGVTQTPRYLIKTRGQQVTLSCSPISGHRSVSWYQQTPGQGLQFLFEYFSETQRNKGNFPGRFSGRQFSNSRSEMNVSTLELGDSALYLCASSASGKETQYFGPGTRLLVL.

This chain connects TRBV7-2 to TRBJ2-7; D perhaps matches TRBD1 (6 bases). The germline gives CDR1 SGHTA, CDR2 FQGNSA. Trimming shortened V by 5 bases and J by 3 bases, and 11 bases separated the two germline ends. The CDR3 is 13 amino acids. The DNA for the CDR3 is TGTGCCAGCAGCCGGGGACAATACTACGAGCAGTACTTC. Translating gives CASSRGQYYEQYF.

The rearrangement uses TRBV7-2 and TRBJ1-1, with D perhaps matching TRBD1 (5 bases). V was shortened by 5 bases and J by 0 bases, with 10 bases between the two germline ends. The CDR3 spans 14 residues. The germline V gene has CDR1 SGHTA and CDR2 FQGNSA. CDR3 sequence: CASSAQGLNTEAFF. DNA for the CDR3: TGTGCCAGCAGCGCCCAGGGTCTGAACACTGAAGCTTTCTTT.

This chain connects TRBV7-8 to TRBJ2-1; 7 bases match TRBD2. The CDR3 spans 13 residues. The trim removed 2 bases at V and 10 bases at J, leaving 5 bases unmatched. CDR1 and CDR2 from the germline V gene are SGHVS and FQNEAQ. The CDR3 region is CASSLTPGLEQFF. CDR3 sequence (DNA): TGTGCCAGCAGCTTAACCCCGGGACTAGAGCAGTTCTTC. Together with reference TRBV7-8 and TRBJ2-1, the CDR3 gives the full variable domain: GAGVSQSPRYKVAKRGQDVALRCDPISGHVSLFWYQQALGQGPEFLTYFQNEAQLDKSGLPSDRFFAERPEGSVSTLKIQRTQQEDSAVYLCASSLTPGLEQFFGPGTRLTVL.

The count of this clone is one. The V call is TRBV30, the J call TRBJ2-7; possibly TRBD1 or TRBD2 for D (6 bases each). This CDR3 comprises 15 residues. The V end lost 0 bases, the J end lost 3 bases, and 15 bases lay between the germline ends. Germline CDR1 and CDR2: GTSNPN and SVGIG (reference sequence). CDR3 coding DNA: TGTGCCTGGAGTGTCCCCGGGGGCCTCGTCTACGAGCAGTACTTC. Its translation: CAWSVPGGLVYEQYF.

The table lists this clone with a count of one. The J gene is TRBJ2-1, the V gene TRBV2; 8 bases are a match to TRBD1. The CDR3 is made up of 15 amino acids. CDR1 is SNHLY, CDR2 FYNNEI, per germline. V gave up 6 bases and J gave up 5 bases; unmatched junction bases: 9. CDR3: CASRKDREENNEQFF. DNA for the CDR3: TGTGCCAGCAGAAAGGACAGGGAGGAGAACAATGAGCAGTTCTTC.

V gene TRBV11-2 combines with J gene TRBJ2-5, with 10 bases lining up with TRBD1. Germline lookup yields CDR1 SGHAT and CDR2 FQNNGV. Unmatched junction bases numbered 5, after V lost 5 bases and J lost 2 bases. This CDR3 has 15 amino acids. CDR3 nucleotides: TGTGCCAGCAGCCCGGACAGGGGGGAGCAAGAGACCCAGTACTTC. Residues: CASSPDRGEQETQYF.

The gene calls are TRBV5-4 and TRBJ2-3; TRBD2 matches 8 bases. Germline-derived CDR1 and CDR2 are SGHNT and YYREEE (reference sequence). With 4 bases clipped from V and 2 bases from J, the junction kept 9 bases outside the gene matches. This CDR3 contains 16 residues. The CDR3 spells CASSLAGKPPTDTQYF. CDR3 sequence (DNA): TGTGCCAGCAGCCTAGCGGGCAAACCGCCCACAGATACGCAGTATTTT.

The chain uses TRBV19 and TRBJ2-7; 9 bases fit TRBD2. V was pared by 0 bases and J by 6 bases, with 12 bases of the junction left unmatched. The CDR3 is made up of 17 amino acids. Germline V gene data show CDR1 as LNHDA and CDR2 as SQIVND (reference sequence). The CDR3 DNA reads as TGTGCCAGTAGTATAGACCCCTCCGGGCTAGCGGGACGCGAGCAGTACTTC. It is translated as CASSIDPSGLAGREQYF.

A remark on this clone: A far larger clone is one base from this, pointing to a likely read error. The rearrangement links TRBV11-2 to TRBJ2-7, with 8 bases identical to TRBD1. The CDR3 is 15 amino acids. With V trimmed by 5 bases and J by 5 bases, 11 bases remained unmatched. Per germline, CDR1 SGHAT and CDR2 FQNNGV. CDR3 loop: CASSPRGVQGDEQYF. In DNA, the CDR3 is TGTGCCAGCAGCCCTCGCGGGGTACAGGGGGACGAGCAGTACTTC.

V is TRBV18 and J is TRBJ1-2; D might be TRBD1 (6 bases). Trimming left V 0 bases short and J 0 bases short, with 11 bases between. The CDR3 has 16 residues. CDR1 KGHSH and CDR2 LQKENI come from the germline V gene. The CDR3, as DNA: TGTGCCAGCTCACCACCGGAGACAGGACCTAACTATGGCTACACCTTC. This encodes CASSPPETGPNYGYTF.

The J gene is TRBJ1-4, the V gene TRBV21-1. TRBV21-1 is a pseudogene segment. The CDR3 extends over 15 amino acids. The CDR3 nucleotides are TGTGCCAGCAGCAAACTGGGTCGGAATAATGAAAAACTGTTTTTT. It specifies CASSKLGRNNEKLFF.

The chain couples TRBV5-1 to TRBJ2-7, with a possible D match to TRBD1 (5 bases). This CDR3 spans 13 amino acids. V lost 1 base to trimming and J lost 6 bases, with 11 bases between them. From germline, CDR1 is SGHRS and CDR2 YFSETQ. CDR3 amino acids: CASSLPTAPEQYF. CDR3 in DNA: TGCGCCAGCAGCTTGCCGACAGCACCCGAGCAGTACTTC.

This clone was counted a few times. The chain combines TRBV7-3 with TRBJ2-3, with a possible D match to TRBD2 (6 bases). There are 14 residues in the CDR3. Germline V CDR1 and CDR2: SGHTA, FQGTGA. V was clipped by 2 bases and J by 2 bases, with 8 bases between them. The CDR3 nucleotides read TGTGCCAGCAGCTTAGGACTATCCACAGATACGCAGTATTTT. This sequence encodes CASSLGLSTDTQYF.

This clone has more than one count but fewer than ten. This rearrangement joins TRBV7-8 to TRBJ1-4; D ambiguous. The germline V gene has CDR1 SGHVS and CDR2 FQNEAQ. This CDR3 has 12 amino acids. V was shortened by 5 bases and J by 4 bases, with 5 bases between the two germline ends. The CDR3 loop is CASSLNNEKLFF. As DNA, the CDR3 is TGTGCCAGCAGCCTGAATAATGAAAAACTGTTTTTT.

The CDR3 nucleotides read TGTGCCAGCAGTGGACACAAGAACACTGAAGCTTTCTTT. Encoded protein: CASSGHKNTEAFF. The gene calls are TRBV28 and TRBJ1-1; possible D gene TRBD1, 5 bases. The V end lost 5 bases, the J end lost 1 base, and 8 bases lay between the germline ends. The CDR3 runs to 13 residues. CDR1 is MDHEN, CDR2 SYDVKM, per germline.

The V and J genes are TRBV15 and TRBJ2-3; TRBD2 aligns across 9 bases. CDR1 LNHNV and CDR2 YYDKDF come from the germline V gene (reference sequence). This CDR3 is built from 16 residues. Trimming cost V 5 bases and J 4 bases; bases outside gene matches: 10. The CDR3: CATSGGTSPAADTQYF. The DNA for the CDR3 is TGTGCCACCAGCGGCGGGACTAGCCCGGCGGCAGATACGCAGTATTTT.

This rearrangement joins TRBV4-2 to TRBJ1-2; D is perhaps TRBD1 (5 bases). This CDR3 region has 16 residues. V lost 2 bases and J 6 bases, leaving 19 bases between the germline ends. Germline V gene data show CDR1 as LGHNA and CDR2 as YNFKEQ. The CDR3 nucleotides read TGTGCCAGCAGCCAACCCACCGGGGGGACTCCTCATGGCTACACCTTC. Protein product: CASSQPTGGTPHGYTF.

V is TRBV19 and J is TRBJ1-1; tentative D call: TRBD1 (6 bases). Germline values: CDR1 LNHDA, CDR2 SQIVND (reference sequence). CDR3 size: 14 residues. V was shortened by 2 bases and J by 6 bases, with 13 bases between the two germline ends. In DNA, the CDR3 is TGTGCCAGTAGTATAAACCGATCAGGGGCTGAAGCTTTCTTT. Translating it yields CASSINRSGAEAFF.

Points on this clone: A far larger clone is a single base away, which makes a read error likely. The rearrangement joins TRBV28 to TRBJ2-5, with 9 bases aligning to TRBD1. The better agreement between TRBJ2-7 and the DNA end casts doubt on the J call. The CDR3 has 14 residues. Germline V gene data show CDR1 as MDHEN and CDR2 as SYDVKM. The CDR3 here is CASSLGTGCNEQYF. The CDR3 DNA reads TGTGCCAGCAGTCTAGGGACAGGGTGTAACGAGCAGTACTTC.